One sample yielded the 9 T cell receptor beta chains listed below, sequenced in a study of early T cells in non-severe SARS-CoV-2 infection. Using its own MiXCR run on the 5' RACE reads, TCRdb lists one record per CDR3 protein. The repertoire has approximately 50,000 distinct CDR3 sequences, around 8% of them found once; the top ten carry roughly 4%. The sample was whole blood. All receptors come from an adult who was a healthcare worker with PCR-confirmed SARS-CoV-2 infection or an uninfected control (not recorded which).

This clonotype was detected ten times or more. The genes are TRBV7-8 and TRBJ2-7, with D perhaps TRBD1 or TRBD2 (5 bases each). The germline V gene has CDR1 SGHVS and CDR2 FQNEAQ. V was shortened by 5 bases and J by 9 bases, with 20 bases between the two germline ends. The CDR3 has 14 amino acids. CDR3 protein: CASSVPGTPEGQYF. The CDR3 coding sequence is TGTGCCAGCAGCGTCCCCGGGACCCCGGAAGGGCAGTACTTC. Complete variable domain (other parts from reference TRBV7-8 and TRBJ2-7): GAGVSQSPRYKVAKRGQDVALRCDPISGHVSLFWYQQALGQGPEFLTYFQNEAQLDKSGLPSDRFFAERPEGSVSTLKIQRTQQEDSAVYLCASSVPGTPEGQYFGPGTRLTVT.

V is TRBV27 and J is TRBJ2-1; 9 bases match TRBD2. Germline lookup yields CDR1 MNHEY and CDR2 SMNVEV (reference sequence). J was trimmed by 0 bases and V by 5 bases; bases with no gene match: 14. The length of the CDR3 is 19 residues. The CDR3, as DNA: TGTGCCAGCAGTCCCTGGGGAGCGGGGGGCCTGAGCTCCTACAATGAGCAGTTCTTC. The encoded protein is CASSPWGAGGLSSYNEQFF.

This clonotype was counted only a few times. The genes are TRBV27 and TRBJ2-3; no definite D call. Germline V gene sequence: CDR1 MNHEY, CDR2 SMNVEV (reference sequence). Trimming stripped 0 bases from V and 2 bases from J, with 15 bases between. This CDR3 has 17 amino acids. The CDR3 spells CASSLSGLFSYTDTQYF. The DNA for the CDR3 is TGTGCCAGCAGTTTATCGGGTCTCTTCAGTTACACAGATACGCAGTATTTT.

The chain couples TRBV4-2 to TRBJ1-3, with 11 bases identical to TRBD1. With V trimmed by 4 bases and J by 2 bases, 13 bases remained unmatched. This CDR3 contains 19 residues. Germline V gene lookup returns CDR1 LGHNA and CDR2 YNFKEQ. The CDR3 DNA reads TGTGCCAGCAGCCGCCCTTCGGACAGGGGGCATTTTACTGGAAACACCATATATTTT. It yields the protein CASSRPSDRGHFTGNTIYF.

The sample holds many counts of this clonotype. The rearrangement uses TRBV4-1 and TRBJ1-6, with TRBD1 identical over 9 bases. CDR3 length equals 19 residues. J gave up 2 bases and V 3 bases, and 11 bases lay outside the gene matches. CDR1 and CDR2 (germline): MGHRA, YSYEKL. As DNA, the CDR3 is TGCGCCAGCAGCCAGCGTCTCCGGGACAGGGCTACCTATAATTCACCCCTCCACTTT. This codes for CASSQRLRDRATYNSPLHF.

A few counts support this clonotype. V usage is TRBV5-5 and J usage is TRBJ1-1; a possible D gene is TRBD1 (5 bases). With 4 bases removed from V and 6 bases from J, the gap between germline ends came to 16 bases. The CDR3 has 14 residues. Germline V gene data show CDR1 as SGHKS and CDR2 as YYEKEE (reference sequence). The CDR3 region is CASSVQEWRAEAFF. CDR3 nucleotide sequence: TGTGCCAGCAGCGTACAGGAATGGAGGGCTGAAGCTTTCTTT.

J is TRBJ2-2 and V is TRBV19; a possible D gene is TRBD2 (7 bases). Trimming left V 10 bases short and J 6 bases short, with 18 bases between. Germline V lookup: CDR1 LNHDA, CDR2 SQIVND (reference sequence). The CDR3 is made up of 14 amino acids. The CDR3 region has the DNA TGTGCCACCAGGGAGGGGGTCACCGCCGGGGAGCTGTTTTTT. Protein: CATREGVTAGELFF.

The chain carries TRBV7-6 and TRBJ2-1, with TRBD2 matching 11 bases. In germline, CDR1 is SGHVS, CDR2 FNYEAQ. V gave up 5 bases and J gave up 1 base; unmatched junction bases: 10. The CDR3 has 18 residues. The CDR3 reads CASSAKSLAGGSYNEQFF. The CDR3 nucleotides are TGTGCCAGCAGCGCGAAGAGTCTAGCGGGGGGTTCCTACAATGAGCAGTTCTTC.

The rearrangement links TRBV2 to TRBJ2-7; D call uncertain. The V gene's germline CDR1 is SNHLY and CDR2 FYNNEI. Deletions cut 4 bases from V and 7 bases from J, with 14 bases between. The CDR3 sequence is 13 residues long. The DNA for the CDR3 is TGTGCCAGCAGTGCGGAACCCTTGGAAGAGCAGTACTTC. This codes for CASSAEPLEEQYF.